These 22 T cell receptor beta chains share one sample of origin, sequenced in a study of T cell clonality in common variable immunodeficiency. Clones were sequenced by immunoSEQ multiplex PCR, and TCRdb holds only the in-frame ones, with some missing. The sample has approximately 52,000 clones, none seen only once. The specimen was peripheral blood mononuclear cells. The source of these receptors is a person between 18 and 75 years old in good health.

This clone was seen more than once but under ten times. The read finishes 3 residues shy of the CDR3 end, and the germline J gene is used to complete it. The chain joins TRBV19 to TRBJ1-2, with D possibly being TRBD1 (6 bases). The V gene's germline CDR1 is LNHDA and CDR2 SQIVND (reference sequence). The CDR3 runs to 15 residues. CDR3 loop: CASSLAGAYTDTYTF. Incomplete CDR3 DNA: TGTGCCAGTAGCCTAGCGGGGGCCTACACAGATACC. Complete variable domain (other parts from reference TRBV19 and TRBJ1-2): DGGITQSPKYLFRKEGQNVTLSCEQNLNHDAMYWYRQDPGQGLRLIYYSQIVNDFQKGDIAEGYSVSREKKESFPLTVTSAQKNPTAFYLCASSLAGAYTDTYTFGSGTRLTVV.

This clone was detected many times. The read terminates 3 residues ahead of where the CDR3 ends, so the germline J gene completes it. J is TRBJ2-3 and V is TRBV5-1; 15 nucleotides align to TRBD2. There are 19 residues in the CDR3. CDR1 SGHRS and CDR2 YFSETQ come from the germline V gene. V gave up 4 bases and J gave up 4 bases; unmatched junction bases: 13. CDR3 bases read: TGCGCCAGCAGCCCCGGGACTAGCGGGAGGATAGGAGATGCAGATACG. The encoded protein is CASSPGTSGRIGDADT. From start to end, the CDR3 is CASSPGTSGRIGDADTQYF.

This clone was seen at least ten times. The CDR3 end lies 3 residues beyond the end of the read and is filled in from the germline J gene. V is TRBV10-3 and J is TRBJ1-1, with 7 bases fitting TRBD1. The CDR3 has 14 amino acids. Germline V gene lookup returns CDR1 ENHRY and CDR2 SYGVKD. J gave up 4 bases and V 10 bases, and 12 bases lay outside the gene matches. CDR3 bases read: TGTGCCACCAGAAACACAGGGGATGTCACTGAA. It codes for CATRNTGDVTE. The complete CDR3 reads CATRNTGDVTEAFF.

This clone was counted at least ten times. The CDR3 is cut off 3 residues early in the read; its end comes from the germline J gene. The chain recombines TRBV6-2 or TRBV6-3 with TRBJ1-5; D remains unclear. Per germline, CDR1 MNHEY and CDR2 SVGEGT. The length of the CDR3 is 12 residues. V lost 8 bases and J lost 5, with 10 bases in between. This CDR3 reads CASRTIDQPQHF. The CDR3 DNA, read in part, is TGTGCCAGCCGAACCATAGATCAGCCC.

The sample holds many counts of this clone. The read falls 3 residues short of the CDR3 end, and the missing part is taken from the germline J gene. The chain links TRBV13 to TRBJ2-1; the D is unclear. Germline lookup yields CDR1 PRHDT and CDR2 FYEKMQ (reference sequence). V was clipped by 4 bases and J by 3 bases, with 13 bases between them. There are 15 residues in the CDR3. Incomplete CDR3 DNA: TGTGCCAGCAGCTGGTACTATGTAAGCTACAATGAG. It codes for CASSWYYVSYNE. The full CDR3 reads CASSWYYVSYNEQFF.

This clone has at least ten counts. The DNA read from the CDR3 is TGTGCCAGCAGCTTAGTTCAGGAAAAA. Residues: CASSLVQEK. The entire CDR3 protein is CASSLVQEKLFF. The V and J genes are TRBV11-2 and TRBJ1-4, with D unclear. The read comes to an end 3 residues before the CDR3 does, leaving the germline J gene to fill in the end. CDR1 is SGHAT and CDR2 is FQNNGV in the germline V gene. The CDR3 loop spans 12 amino acids. V was pared by 1 base and J by 8 bases, with 5 bases between.

This clone was counted ten times or more. The CDR3 is CASSPPGAGGRGYTF. The part of the CDR3 DNA that was read is TGCGCCAGCAGCCCTCCGGGTGCAGGGGGCCGTGGC. The chain is built from TRBV5-1 and TRBJ1-2; 8 bases match TRBD1. The read stops 3 residues short of the end of the CDR3; the missing end is completed from the germline J gene. CDR3 length: 15 residues. Germline V gene lookup returns CDR1 SGHRS and CDR2 YFSETQ. With 4 bases clipped from V and 7 bases from J, the junction kept 12 bases outside the gene matches.

Of note for this clone: This clone may be a read error of a much larger clone one base away. The read is 3 residues too short to cover the CDR3 end, so that end is filled in from the germline J gene. The V gene is TRBV2, the J gene TRBJ2-2, with D perhaps TRBD1 (5 bases). The CDR3 runs to 15 residues. Germline-derived CDR1 and CDR2 are SNHLY and FYNNEI. The CDR3 DNA, read in part, is TGTGCCAGCAGTGAAGTCGGCTCTGGGGCCAACGTG. Translated, it gives CASSEVGSGANV. Given in full, the CDR3 is CASSEVGSGANVLFF.

As regards this clone: The read halts 3 residues ahead of the CDR3 end, with the missing end drawn from the germline J gene. This chain joins TRBV11-2 and TRBJ2-1, with TRBD2 identical over 7 bases. This CDR3 is built from 13 residues. Trimming removed 5 bases from V and 8 bases from J; junction bases left unmatched: 6. The germline V gene encodes CDR1 SGHAT and CDR2 FQNNGV. The DNA read from the CDR3 is TGTGCCAGCAGCCGGACTAGTAATCATGAG. Translated, it gives CASSRTSNHE. The full CDR3 protein reads CASSRTSNHEQFF.

This clone has ten or more counts. Sequencing ends 3 residues short of the CDR3 end; the germline J gene provides the rest. J is TRBJ2-3 and V is TRBV12-3 or TRBV12-4, with 10 bases lining up with TRBD1. The V and J ends lost 2 bases and 2 bases, in that order; junction bases with no gene match: 4. The CDR3 extends over 16 amino acids. The CDR3 spells CASSLTTGGLTDTQYF. CDR3 DNA, as far as it was read: TGTGCCAGCAGTTTAACGACAGGGGGCCTCACAGATACG.

This clone was detected a few times. With the read ending 3 residues before the CDR3 end, the germline J gene is used to fill in that end. The chain couples TRBV7-9 to TRBJ2-5; unclear D gene. CDR3 size: 14 residues. V was shortened by 6 bases and J by 1 base, with 12 bases between the two germline ends. Germline V lookup: CDR1 SEHNR, CDR2 FQNEAQ (reference sequence). The CDR3 DNA, read in part, is TGTGCCAGCAGGGCTGGCCTGTCCCAAGAGACC. This gives the protein CASRAGLSQET. The entire CDR3 protein reads CASRAGLSQETQYF.

This clone was counted at least ten times. The read stops 3 residues short of the end of the CDR3; the missing end is completed from the germline J gene. The rearrangement joins TRBV20-1 to TRBJ1-6; weak D call: TRBD1 (5 bases). V was pared by 6 bases and J by 10 bases, with 16 bases between. Germline CDR1 and CDR2: DFQATT and SNEGSKA (reference sequence). The length of the CDR3 is 13 residues. This CDR3 is CSARNPGGSPLHF. The sequenced part of the CDR3 DNA is TGCAGTGCGAGAAATCCGGGGGGATCACCC.

This clone was recorded at least ten times. The read falls 3 residues short of the CDR3 end, and the missing part is taken from the germline J gene. The chain joins TRBV19 to TRBJ2-5; 7 nucleotides agree with TRBD1. The V segment lost 5 bases and the J segment 2 bases; nucleotides outside the gene matches: 5. The CDR3 totals 14 residues. CDR1 is LNHDA, CDR2 SQIVND, per germline (reference sequence). The CDR3 bases that were read are TGTGCCAGTAGTCCTGGGACAGTACAAGAGACC. As protein: CASSPGTVQET. The full CDR3 is CASSPGTVQETQYF.

This clone was counted ten times or more. The sequence runs out 3 residues before the end of the CDR3; the remainder is reconstructed from the germline J gene. The genes are TRBV7-9 and TRBJ2-7; D remains ambiguous. V lost 5 bases, J lost 0 bases, and 11 bases lay in between. Germline CDR1 and CDR2: SEHNR and FQNEAQ (reference sequence). CDR3 length: 14 residues. The CDR3 protein is CASSHSWASYEQYF. The CDR3 bases that were read are TGTGCCAGCAGCCACAGTTGGGCCTCCTACGAG. Full variable domain (rest looked up from reference TRBV7-9 and TRBJ2-7): DTGVSQNPRHKITKRGQNVTFRCDPISEHNRLYWYRQTLGQGPEFLTYFQNEAQLEKSRLLSDRFSAERPKGSFSTLEIQRTEQGDSAMYLCASSHSWASYEQYFGPGTRLTVT.

There are many counts of this clone. The sequenced fragment ends 3 residues before the CDR3 boundary, so the rest is inferred from the germline J gene. This chain uses TRBV29-1 with TRBJ1-1; D ambiguous. The CDR3 is 13 residues long. Trimming took 0 bases from V and 5 from J, leaving 10 bases between them. Germline lookup yields CDR1 SQVTM and CDR2 ANQGSEA. The part of the CDR3 DNA that was read is TGCAGCGTTGAAGAACCCAGGCATACTGAA. This sequence encodes CSVEEPRHTE. The whole CDR3 sequence is CSVEEPRHTEAFF.

This clone was counted ten times or more. The CDR3 end lies 3 residues beyond the end of the read and is filled in from the germline J gene. The V call is TRBV24-1, the J call TRBJ2-1; D possibly corresponds to TRBD2 (6 bases). Germline lookup yields CDR1 KGHDR and CDR2 SFDVKD. The ends were cut back, 3 bases at V and 6 bases at J, with 17 bases in the middle. The CDR3 extends over 16 amino acids. CDR3 residues: CATSDRIAGNINEQFF. The CDR3 DNA, read in part, is TGTGCCACCAGTGATCGGATCGCGGGAAACATCAATGAG.

This clone was picked up a small number of times. The read terminates 3 residues before the CDR3 end, so the remaining end is supplied by the germline J gene. The chain employs TRBV11-2 and TRBJ1-2; D not certain. The CDR3 consists of 14 residues. Germline V CDR1 and CDR2: SGHAT, FQNNGV. The CDR3 is CASRPYGVGESYTF. The covered CDR3 bases are TGTGCCAGCAGACCATACGGGGTTGGGGAAAGC.

In its sample, this clone was seen many times. The DNA ends 3 residues before the CDR3 does, and the rest of the CDR3 is filled in from the germline J gene. The chain employs TRBV20-1 and TRBJ2-3, with 13 positions matching TRBD2. Germline CDR1 and CDR2: DFQATT and SNEGSKA (reference sequence). V gave up 3 bases and J gave up 2 bases; unmatched junction bases: 5. The CDR3 is 16 residues long. The CDR3 region is CSASLGLAGATDTQYF. The part of the CDR3 DNA that was read is TGCAGTGCTAGTCTCGGACTAGCGGGAGCCACAGATACG.

This clone was recorded many times. The read terminates 3 residues before the CDR3 end, so the remaining end is supplied by the germline J gene. The chain employs TRBV7-9 and TRBJ2-1; D unresolved. CDR3 length equals 14 residues. The V and J ends lost 4 bases and 8 bases respectively, with 15 bases between them. Germline V CDR1 and CDR2: SEHNR, FQNEAQ (reference sequence). The CDR3 sequence is CASSSSAPGDEQFF. The sequenced part of the CDR3 DNA is TGTGCCAGCAGCTCGAGCGCGCCCGGCGATGAG. Full variable domain (rest looked up from reference TRBV7-9 and TRBJ2-1): DTGVSQNPRHKITKRGQNVTFRCDPISEHNRLYWYRQTLGQGPEFLTYFQNEAQLEKSRLLSDRFSAERPKGSFSTLEIQRTEQGDSAMYLCASSSSAPGDEQFFGPGTRLTVL.

This clone came up many times. The CDR3 here is CASSTRVGRETQYF. CDR3 bases read: TGTGCCAGCAGCACCAGGGTTGGGCGGGAGACC. The chain has TRBV11-2 and TRBJ2-5; TRBD1 is a possible D gene (5 bases). The read stops 3 residues short of the end of the CDR3; the missing end is completed from the germline J gene. V shed 5 bases and J shed 5 bases, with 15 bases lying between them. The CDR3 sequence is 14 residues long. Germline V gives CDR1 SGHAT, CDR2 FQNNGV.

In this sample, this clone turned up many times. The read comes to an end 3 residues before the CDR3 does, leaving the germline J gene to fill in the end. This sequence joins TRBV20-1 and TRBJ2-1; TRBD1 agrees at 9 bases. The CDR3 has 15 residues. V gave up 2 bases and J gave up 0 bases; unmatched junction bases: 2. Germline V gene lookup returns CDR1 DFQATT and CDR2 SNEGSKA (reference sequence). CDR3 DNA (partial): TGCAGTGCTAGACGGACAGGGGTCTCCTACAATGAG. This sequence encodes CSARRTGVSYNE. The entire CDR3 protein reads CSARRTGVSYNEQFF.

This clone was found many times. The read halts 3 residues ahead of the CDR3 end, with the missing end drawn from the germline J gene. The rearrangement uses TRBV2 and TRBJ1-1; D is ambiguous. The length of the CDR3 is 13 residues. The ends were cut back, 2 bases at V and 3 bases at J, with 7 bases in the middle. Germline CDR1 is SNHLY and CDR2 is FYNNEI. The CDR3 bases that were read are TGTGCCAGCAGTGAAAGGAGGGACACTGAA. This codes for CASSERRDTE. The full CDR3 sequence reads CASSERRDTEAFF.